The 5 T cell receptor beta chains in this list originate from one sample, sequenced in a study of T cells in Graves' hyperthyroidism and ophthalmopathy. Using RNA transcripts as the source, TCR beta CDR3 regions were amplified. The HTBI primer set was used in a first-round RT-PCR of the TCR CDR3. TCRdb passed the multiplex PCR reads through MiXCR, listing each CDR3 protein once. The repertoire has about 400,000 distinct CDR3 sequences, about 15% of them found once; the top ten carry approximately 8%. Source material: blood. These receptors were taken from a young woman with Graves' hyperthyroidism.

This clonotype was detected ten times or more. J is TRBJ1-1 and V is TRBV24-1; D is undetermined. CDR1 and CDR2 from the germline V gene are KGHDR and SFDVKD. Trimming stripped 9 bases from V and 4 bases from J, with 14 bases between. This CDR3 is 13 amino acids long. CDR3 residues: CATWGGKGTEAFF. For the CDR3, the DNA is TGTGCCACCTGGGGAGGGAAGGGCACTGAAGCTTTCTTT.

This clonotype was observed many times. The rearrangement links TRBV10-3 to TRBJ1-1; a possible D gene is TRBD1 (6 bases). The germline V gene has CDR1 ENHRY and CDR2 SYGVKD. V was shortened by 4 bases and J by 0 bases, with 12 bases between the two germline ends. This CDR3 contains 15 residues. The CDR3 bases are TGTGCCATCAGTGGGGGAAGGGGGATGAACACTGAAGCTTTCTTT. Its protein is CAISGGRGMNTEAFF.

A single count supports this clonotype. CDR3 loop: CASSQDPGRGPGTDTQYF. In DNA form, the CDR3 reads TGTGCCAGCAGCCAAGATCCCGGGCGGGGGCCCGGCACAGATACGCAGTATTTT. The genes are TRBV14 and TRBJ2-3, with D perhaps TRBD2 (7 bases). Germline CDR1 and CDR2: SGHDN and FVKESK. Trimming took off 0 bases at V and 1 base at J, with 17 bases between the two ends. This CDR3 is built from 18 residues. The full variable domain, in which reference TRBV14 and TRBJ2-3 provide the parts outside the CDR3, is EAGVTQFPSHSVIEKGQTVTLRCDPISGHDNLYWYRRVMGKEIKFLLHFVKESKQDESGMPNNRFLAERTGGTYSTLKVQPAELEDSGVYFCASSQDPGRGPGTDTQYFGPGTRLTVL.

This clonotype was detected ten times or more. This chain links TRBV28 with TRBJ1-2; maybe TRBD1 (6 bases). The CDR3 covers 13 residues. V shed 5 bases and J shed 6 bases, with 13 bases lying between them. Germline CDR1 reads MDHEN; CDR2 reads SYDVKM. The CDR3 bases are TGTGCCAGCAGTCTGACAGGTCGGGATGGCTACACCTTC. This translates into CASSLTGRDGYTF.

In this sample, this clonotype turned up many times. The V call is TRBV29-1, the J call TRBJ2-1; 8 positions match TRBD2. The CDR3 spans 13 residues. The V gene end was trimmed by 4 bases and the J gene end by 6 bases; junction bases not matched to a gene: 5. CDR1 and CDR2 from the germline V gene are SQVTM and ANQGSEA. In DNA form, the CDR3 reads TGCAGCGTTGTGGCGGGAGGAGGCAATGAGCAGTTCTTC. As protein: CSVVAGGGNEQFF.